Presented here are 19 T cell receptor beta chains from one specimen sequenced in a study of CD8 T cells in ankylosing spondylitis. Findings and limits, study-wide: Ankylosing spondylitis blood appeared to be characterized by a TCR beta motif of under 10 highly homologous variants.

TCRdb reprocessed the 5' RACE reads with MiXCR, giving one entry per CDR3 protein. The sample yields around 450,000 distinct CDR3 sequences, roughly 25% seen once. Antigen specificity for these receptors is unknown. Sequenced input: blood, either unsorted or a sorted T cell fraction (not recorded which). All receptors come from a male donor with ankylosing spondylitis.

This clonotype was seen a few times. This chain links TRBV20-1 with TRBJ2-3; 9 nucleotides align to TRBD2. CDR1 and CDR2 (germline): DFQATT, SNEGSKA (reference sequence). J lost 3 bases, V lost 1 base, and 11 bases had no gene match. This CDR3 is built from 17 residues. CDR3 nucleotide sequence: TGCAGTGCTAGAGGCCCCGGTGTAGCGGGAGCGACAGATACGCAGTATTTT. This gives the protein CSARGPGVAGATDTQYF.

This clonotype came up a few times. The rearrangement uses TRBV30 and TRBJ1-4; D not resolved. The germline CDR1 and CDR2 sequences are GTSNPN and SVGIG (reference sequence). Trimming left V 4 bases short and J 8 bases short, with 14 bases between. The CDR3 is made up of 13 amino acids. CDR3 protein: CAWTGWSHEKLFF. The CDR3 DNA reads as TGTGCCTGGACAGGCTGGTCTCACGAAAAACTGTTTTTT.

The chain carries TRBV27 and TRBJ2-1; the D is unclear. Trimming took off 11 bases at V and 10 bases at J, with 18 bases between the two ends. In germline, CDR1 is MNHEY, CDR2 SMNVEV (reference sequence). CDR3 length equals 12 residues. In DNA form, the CDR3 reads TGTGCCTCCTATCTGGCGGTTTGGGAGCAGTTCTTC. It encodes CASYLAVWEQFF.

This clonotype turned up a few times. The gene calls are TRBV11-2 and TRBJ2-5, with TRBD2 matching 13 bases. Trimming at V came to 3 bases and at J to 10 bases, leaving 5 bases not matched to a gene. The CDR3 sequence is 14 residues long. Germline V lookup: CDR1 SGHAT, CDR2 FQNNGV. This CDR3 reads CASSFGTSGIGQYF. The CDR3 bases are TGTGCCAGCAGCTTCGGGACTAGCGGGATAGGCCAGTACTTC.

The chain employs TRBV18 and TRBJ1-4; 10 bases are shared with TRBD1. V gave up 3 bases and J gave up 2 bases; unmatched junction bases: 6. CDR1 KGHSH and CDR2 LQKENI come from the germline V gene. The CDR3 is 17 residues long. CDR3 bases: TGTGCCAGCTCACCGCGACAGGGGGCGCTTACTAATGAAAAACTGTTTTTT. It is translated as CASSPRQGALTNEKLFF.

The gene calls are TRBV7-2 and TRBJ2-7; 9 bases match TRBD2. Looked up from germline, CDR1 is SGHTA and CDR2 is FQGNSA. The CDR3 contains 15 residues. V lost 4 bases and J lost 1; bases outside the gene matches: 5. The CDR3 sequence: CASSSSGGLSYEQYF. CDR3 nucleotides: TGTGCCAGCAGCTCGAGCGGGGGGTTATCCTACGAGCAGTACTTC.

This clonotype showed up just a few times. This chain joins TRBV29-1 and TRBJ2-7; weak D call: TRBD2 (6 bases). The CDR3 is made up of 12 amino acids. The V and J ends lost 5 bases and 3 bases respectively, with 11 bases between them. Germline V gene sequence: CDR1 SQVTM, CDR2 ANQGSEA. The CDR3, as DNA: TGCAGCGTTCGGGAGAGCTTCTACGAGCAGTACTTC. Translation gives CSVRESFYEQYF.

As DNA, the CDR3 is TGTGCCAGCTCACCCCTAGCGGGAGAGGTCAATGAGCAGTTCTTC. Translation gives CASSPLAGEVNEQFF. The rearrangement links TRBV18 to TRBJ2-1; 10 nucleotides agree with TRBD2. The V gene end was trimmed by 3 bases and the J gene end by 6 bases; junction bases not matched to a gene: 5. CDR1 is KGHSH and CDR2 is LQKENI in the germline V gene. The CDR3 is 15 amino acids. Based on the CDR3 plus reference TRBV18 and TRBJ2-1, the full variable domain is NAGVMQNPRHLVRRRGQEARLRCSPMKGHSHVYWYRQLPEEGLKFMVYLQKENIIDESGMPKERFSAEFPKEGPSILRIQQVVRGDSAAYFCASSPLAGEVNEQFFGPGTRLTVL.

This clonotype showed up just a few times. CDR3: CSTTDGAGTQYF. The CDR3 region has the DNA TGCAGCACCACGGACGGGGCCGGGACCCAGTACTTC. This chain joins TRBV29-1 and TRBJ2-5; D possibly matches TRBD1 or TRBD2 (5 bases each). V shed 8 bases and J shed 7 bases, with 17 bases lying between them. Germline lookup yields CDR1 SQVTM and CDR2 ANQGSEA. This CDR3 has 12 residues.

The chain combines TRBV27 with TRBJ2-1; 7 bases map to TRBD2. Germline V lookup: CDR1 MNHEY, CDR2 SMNVEV (reference sequence). This CDR3 spans 15 amino acids. Trimming at V came to 7 bases and at J to 10 bases, leaving 16 bases not matched to a gene. The CDR3, as DNA: TGTGCCAGCAAAAGTTATGGCGGGAGTCTCTGGGAGCAGTTCTTC. Its translation is CASKSYGGSLWEQFF.

CDR3 in DNA: TGCGCCAGCAGCTTGGGAGCAGGGCAGGGCACTGAAGCTTTCTTT. It is translated as CASSLGAGQGTEAFF. The chain links TRBV5-1 to TRBJ1-1; possible D gene TRBD1, 5 bases. CDR3 length equals 15 residues. Germline CDR1 SGHRS, CDR2 YFSETQ. V was cut by 0 bases and J by 4 bases, with 13 bases left in between.

This clonotype was detected only a few times. The V gene is TRBV7-2, the J gene TRBJ2-1, with 10 bases aligning to TRBD1. Trimming at V came to 5 bases and at J to 6 bases, leaving 13 bases not matched to a gene. This CDR3 contains 17 residues. Germline assignment: CDR1 SGHTA and CDR2 FQGNSA. CDR3 region: CASSQMKGTGVFNEQFF. In nucleotides, the CDR3 is TGTGCCAGCAGCCAAATGAAGGGGACAGGGGTGTTCAATGAGCAGTTCTTC.

The chain uses TRBV5-1 and TRBJ2-5; TRBD1 or TRBD2 may be the D gene (5 bases each). Germline V CDR1 and CDR2: SGHRS, YFSETQ. Trimming removed 4 bases at V and 2 bases at J, with 12 bases between. The CDR3 totals 14 residues. In DNA form, the CDR3 reads TGCGCCAGCAGCCACGGGACGGTACAAGAGACCCAGTACTTC. Translation: CASSHGTVQETQYF.

This CDR3 reads CASSSTSGRIDTQYF. CDR3 coding DNA: TGTGCCAGCAGCTCAACTAGCGGGAGAATAGATACGCAGTATTTT. The genes are TRBV7-8 and TRBJ2-3; 11 nucleotides line up with TRBD2. The J segment lost 5 bases and the V segment lost 4 bases, leaving 5 bases of the junction unmatched. Germline CDR1 reads SGHVS; CDR2 reads FQNEAQ. The CDR3 is made up of 15 amino acids.

The rearrangement links TRBV20-1 to TRBJ2-7, with 7 bases that match TRBD1. This CDR3 spans 14 amino acids. Germline CDR1 is DFQATT and CDR2 is SNEGSKA (reference sequence). With 3 bases clipped from V and 0 bases from J, the junction kept 5 bases outside the gene matches. The CDR3 region is CSASGTAYSYEQYF. CDR3 DNA: TGCAGTGCTAGCGGGACAGCTTACTCCTACGAGCAGTACTTC.

This clonotype was counted ten times or more. The V gene is TRBV5-1, the J gene TRBJ1-1; unclear D gene. The CDR3 loop spans 12 amino acids. V lost 1 base to trimming and J lost 3 bases, with 4 bases between them. CDR1 and CDR2 (germline): SGHRS, YFSETQ. The CDR3 nucleotides are TGCGCCAGCAGCTTGTCCGACACTGAAGCTTTCTTT. Amino acid sequence: CASSLSDTEAFF. Based on the CDR3 plus reference TRBV5-1 and TRBJ1-1, the full variable domain is KAGVTQTPRYLIKTRGQQVTLSCSPISGHRSVSWYQQTPGQGLQFLFEYFSETQRNKGNFPGRFSGRQFSNSRSEMNVSTLELGDSALYLCASSLSDTEAFFGQGTRLTVV.

This clonotype was counted between two and nine times. The CDR3 loop reads CASSWGQTNTEAFF. The DNA of the CDR3 is TGCGCCAGCAGCTGGGGACAGACGAACACTGAAGCTTTCTTT. V gene TRBV5-1 combines with J gene TRBJ1-1; 7 nucleotides align to TRBD1. Germline values: CDR1 SGHRS, CDR2 YFSETQ. The CDR3 is 14 residues long. The J segment lost 1 base and the V segment lost 3 bases, leaving 3 bases of the junction unmatched.

In this sample, this clonotype turned up a few times. The chain employs TRBV20-1 and TRBJ1-6, with D perhaps TRBD1 (5 bases). CDR1 and CDR2 (germline): DFQATT, SNEGSKA (reference sequence). The V and J ends lost 4 bases and 7 bases respectively, with 5 bases between them. This CDR3 region has 11 residues. Here the CDR3 DNA reads TGCAGTGCTACAGGGAATTCACCCCTCCACTTT. This sequence encodes CSATGNSPLHF.

The gene calls are TRBV5-1 and TRBJ2-6, with 7 bases lining up with TRBD2. Germline values: CDR1 SGHRS, CDR2 YFSETQ. This CDR3 comprises 16 residues. The trim removed 6 bases at V and 6 bases at J, leaving 12 bases unmatched. CDR3 nucleotide sequence: TGCGCCAGCACCCCTTCTTGGGGGGGGGTGGCCAACGTCCTGACTTTC. Protein: CASTPSWGGVANVLTF.